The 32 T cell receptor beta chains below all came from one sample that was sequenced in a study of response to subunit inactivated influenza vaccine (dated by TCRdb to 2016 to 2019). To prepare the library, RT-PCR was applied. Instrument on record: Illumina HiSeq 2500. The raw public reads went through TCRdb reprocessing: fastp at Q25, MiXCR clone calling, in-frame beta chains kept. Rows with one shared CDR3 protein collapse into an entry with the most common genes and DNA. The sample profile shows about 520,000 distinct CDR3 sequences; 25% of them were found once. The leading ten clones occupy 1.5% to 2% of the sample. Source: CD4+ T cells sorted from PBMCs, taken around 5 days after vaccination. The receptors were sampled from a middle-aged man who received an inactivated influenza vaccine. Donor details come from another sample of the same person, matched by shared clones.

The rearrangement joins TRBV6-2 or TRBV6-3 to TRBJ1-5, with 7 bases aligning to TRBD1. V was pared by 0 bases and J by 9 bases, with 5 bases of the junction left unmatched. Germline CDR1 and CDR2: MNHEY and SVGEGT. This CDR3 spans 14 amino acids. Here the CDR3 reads CASSYSQGEGPQHF. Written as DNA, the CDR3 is TGTGCCAGCAGTTACTCGCAGGGGGAGGGGCCCCAGCATTTT.

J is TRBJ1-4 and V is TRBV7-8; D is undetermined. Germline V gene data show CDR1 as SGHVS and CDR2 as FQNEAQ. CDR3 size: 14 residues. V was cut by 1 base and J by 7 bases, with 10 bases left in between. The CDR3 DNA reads TGTGCCAGCAGCTTAGTTCCTCACAGTGAAAAACTGTTTTTT. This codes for CASSLVPHSEKLFF.

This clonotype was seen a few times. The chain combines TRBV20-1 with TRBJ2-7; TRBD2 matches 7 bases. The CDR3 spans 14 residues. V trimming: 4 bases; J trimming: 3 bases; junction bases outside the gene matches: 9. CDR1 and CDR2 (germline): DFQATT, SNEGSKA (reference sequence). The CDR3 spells CSATLAGGFYEQYF. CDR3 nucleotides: TGCAGTGCTACCTTAGCGGGCGGATTCTACGAGCAGTACTTC.

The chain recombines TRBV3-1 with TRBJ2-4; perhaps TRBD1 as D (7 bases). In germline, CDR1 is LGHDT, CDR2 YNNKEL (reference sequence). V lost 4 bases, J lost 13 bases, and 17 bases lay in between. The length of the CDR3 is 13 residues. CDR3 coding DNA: TGTGCCAGCAGCCGCGGGGTCGACAGGGCCCAGTACTTC. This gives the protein CASSRGVDRAQYF.

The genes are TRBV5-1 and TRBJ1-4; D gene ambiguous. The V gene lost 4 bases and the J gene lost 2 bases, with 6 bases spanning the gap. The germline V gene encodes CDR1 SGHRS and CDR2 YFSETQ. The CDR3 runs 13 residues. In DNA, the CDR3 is TGCGCCAGCAGCCGGATGACTAATGAAAAACTGTTTTTT. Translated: CASSRMTNEKLFF.

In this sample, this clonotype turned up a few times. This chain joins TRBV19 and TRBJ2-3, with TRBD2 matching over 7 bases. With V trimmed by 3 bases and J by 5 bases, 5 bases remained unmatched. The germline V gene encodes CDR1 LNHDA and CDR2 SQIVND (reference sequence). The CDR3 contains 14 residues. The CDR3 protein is CASSIKRGEDTQYF. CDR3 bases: TGTGCCAGTAGTATCAAGCGGGGAGAAGATACGCAGTATTTT.

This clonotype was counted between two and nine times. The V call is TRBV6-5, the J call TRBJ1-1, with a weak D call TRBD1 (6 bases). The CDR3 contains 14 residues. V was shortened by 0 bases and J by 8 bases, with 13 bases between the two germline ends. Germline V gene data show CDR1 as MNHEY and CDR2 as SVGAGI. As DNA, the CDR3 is TGTGCCAGCAGTTACTCGACGTCCCAGGGGGAAGCTTTCTTT. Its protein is CASSYSTSQGEAFF.

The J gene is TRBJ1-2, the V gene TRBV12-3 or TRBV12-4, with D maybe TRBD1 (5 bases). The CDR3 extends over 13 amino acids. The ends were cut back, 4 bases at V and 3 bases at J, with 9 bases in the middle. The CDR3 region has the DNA TGTGCCAGCAGTTCGGGGGTTTACTATGGCTACACCTTC. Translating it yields CASSSGVYYGYTF.

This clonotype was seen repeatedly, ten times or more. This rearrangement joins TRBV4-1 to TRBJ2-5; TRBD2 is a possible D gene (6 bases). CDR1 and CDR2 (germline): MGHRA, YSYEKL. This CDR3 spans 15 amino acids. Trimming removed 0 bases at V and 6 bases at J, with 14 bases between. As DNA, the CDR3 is TGCGCCAGCAGCCAAGATTCTAATAGCGGAAAGACCCAGTACTTC. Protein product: CASSQDSNSGKTQYF.

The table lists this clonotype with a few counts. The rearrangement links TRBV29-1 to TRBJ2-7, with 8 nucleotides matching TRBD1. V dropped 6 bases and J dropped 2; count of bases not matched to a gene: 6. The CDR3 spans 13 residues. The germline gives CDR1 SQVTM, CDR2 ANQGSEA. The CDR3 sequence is CSVFNRGTYEQYF. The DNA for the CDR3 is TGCAGCGTATTTAACAGGGGGACCTACGAGCAGTACTTC.

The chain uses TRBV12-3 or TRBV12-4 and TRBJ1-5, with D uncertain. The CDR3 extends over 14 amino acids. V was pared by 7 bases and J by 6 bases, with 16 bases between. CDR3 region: CASKGYEQAQPQHF. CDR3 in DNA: TGTGCCAGCAAAGGTTATGAACAAGCTCAGCCCCAGCATTTT.

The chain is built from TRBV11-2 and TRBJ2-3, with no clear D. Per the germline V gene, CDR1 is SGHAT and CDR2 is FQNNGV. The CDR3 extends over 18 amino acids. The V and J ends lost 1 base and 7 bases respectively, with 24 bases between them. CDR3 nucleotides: TGTGCCAGCAGCTTAGGGTTTCTGACTGCCCCTACACTGCATACGCAGTATTTT. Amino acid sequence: CASSLGFLTAPTLHTQYF.

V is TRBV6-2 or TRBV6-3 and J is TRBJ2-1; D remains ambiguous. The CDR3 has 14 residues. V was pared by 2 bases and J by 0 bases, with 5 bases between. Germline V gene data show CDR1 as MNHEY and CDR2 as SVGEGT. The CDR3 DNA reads TGTGCCAGCAGTTACCTGAGCTCCTACAATGAGCAGTTCTTC. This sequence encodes CASSYLSSYNEQFF.

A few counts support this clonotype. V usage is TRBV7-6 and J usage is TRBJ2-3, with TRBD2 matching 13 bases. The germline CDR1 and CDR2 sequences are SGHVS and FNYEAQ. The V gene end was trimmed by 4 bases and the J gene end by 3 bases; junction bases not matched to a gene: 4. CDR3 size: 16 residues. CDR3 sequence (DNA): TGTGCCAGCAGCTCGCGGACTAGCGGGAGTACAGATACGCAGTATTTT. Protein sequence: CASSSRTSGSTDTQYF.

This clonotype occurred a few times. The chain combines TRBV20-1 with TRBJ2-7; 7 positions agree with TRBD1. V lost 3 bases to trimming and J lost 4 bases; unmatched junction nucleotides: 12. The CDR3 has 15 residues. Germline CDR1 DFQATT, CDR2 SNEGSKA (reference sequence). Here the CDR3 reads CSARGAKTGKYEQYF. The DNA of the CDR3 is TGCAGTGCTAGGGGGGCGAAGACAGGGAAGTACGAGCAGTACTTC.

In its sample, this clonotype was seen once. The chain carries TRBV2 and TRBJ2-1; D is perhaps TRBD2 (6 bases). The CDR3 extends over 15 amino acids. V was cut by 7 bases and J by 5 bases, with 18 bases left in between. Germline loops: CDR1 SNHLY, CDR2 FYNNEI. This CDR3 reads CASNREKLRHNEQFF. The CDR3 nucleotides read TGTGCCAGCAACCGGGAGAAGCTGAGGCACAATGAGCAGTTCTTC.

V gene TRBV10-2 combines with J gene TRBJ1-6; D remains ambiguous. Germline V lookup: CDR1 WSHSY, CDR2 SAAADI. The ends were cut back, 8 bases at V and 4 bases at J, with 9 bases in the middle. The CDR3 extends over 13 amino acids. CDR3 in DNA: TGCGCCAGCCAAGACACATATAATTCACCCCTCCACTTT. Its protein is CASQDTYNSPLHF.

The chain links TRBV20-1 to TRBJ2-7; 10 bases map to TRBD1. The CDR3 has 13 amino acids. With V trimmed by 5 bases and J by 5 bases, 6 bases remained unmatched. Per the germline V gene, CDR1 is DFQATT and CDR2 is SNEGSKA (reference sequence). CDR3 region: CSALRDRGNEQYF. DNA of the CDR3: TGCAGTGCTCTTCGGGACAGGGGCAACGAGCAGTACTTC.

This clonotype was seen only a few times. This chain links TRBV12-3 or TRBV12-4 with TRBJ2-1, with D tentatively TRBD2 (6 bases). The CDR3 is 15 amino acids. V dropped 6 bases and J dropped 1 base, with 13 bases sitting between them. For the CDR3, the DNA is TGTGCCAGCAGCCCCGGGCGGGGATCCTACAATGAGCAGTTCTTC. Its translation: CASSPGRGSYNEQFF.

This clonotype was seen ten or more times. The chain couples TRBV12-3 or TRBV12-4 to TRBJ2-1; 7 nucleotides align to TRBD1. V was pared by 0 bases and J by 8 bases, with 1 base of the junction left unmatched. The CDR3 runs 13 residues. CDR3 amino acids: CASSLAGGHEQFF. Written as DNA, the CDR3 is TGTGCCAGCAGTTTAGCAGGGGGCCATGAGCAGTTCTTC.

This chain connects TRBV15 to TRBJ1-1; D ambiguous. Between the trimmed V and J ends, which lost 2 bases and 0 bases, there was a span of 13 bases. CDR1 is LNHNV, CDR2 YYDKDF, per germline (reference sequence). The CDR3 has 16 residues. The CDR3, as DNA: TGTGCCACCAGCAGATTGGGAGACCGGATGAACACTGAAGCTTTCTTT. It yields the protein CATSRLGDRMNTEAFF.

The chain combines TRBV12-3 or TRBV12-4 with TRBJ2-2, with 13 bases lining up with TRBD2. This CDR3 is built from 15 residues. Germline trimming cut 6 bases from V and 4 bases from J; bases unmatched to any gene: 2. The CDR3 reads CASRRTSGSTGELFF. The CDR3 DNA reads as TGTGCCAGCAGACGGACTAGCGGGAGCACCGGGGAGCTGTTTTTT.

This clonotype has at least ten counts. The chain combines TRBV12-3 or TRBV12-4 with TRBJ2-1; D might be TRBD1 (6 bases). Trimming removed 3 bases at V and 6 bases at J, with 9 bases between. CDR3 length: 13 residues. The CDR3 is CASSLSGVNEQFF. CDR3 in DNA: TGTGCCAGCAGTTTGTCAGGGGTCAATGAGCAGTTCTTC.

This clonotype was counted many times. The CDR3 sequence is CASSHRFGQHYGYTF. The CDR3 region has the DNA TGTGCCAGTAGTCACCGTTTTGGACAGCACTATGGCTACACCTTC. The V call is TRBV19, the J call TRBJ1-2; perhaps TRBD1 as D (6 bases). This CDR3 has 15 amino acids. V lost 5 bases and J lost 3, with 16 bases in between. CDR1 and CDR2 from the germline V gene are LNHDA and SQIVND (reference sequence).

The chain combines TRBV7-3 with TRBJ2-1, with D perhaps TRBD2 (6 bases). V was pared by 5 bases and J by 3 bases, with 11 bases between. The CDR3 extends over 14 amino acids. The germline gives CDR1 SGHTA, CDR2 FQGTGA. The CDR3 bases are TGTGCCAGCAGCCCTCATAGCGGCTACAATGAGCAGTTCTTC. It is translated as CASSPHSGYNEQFF.

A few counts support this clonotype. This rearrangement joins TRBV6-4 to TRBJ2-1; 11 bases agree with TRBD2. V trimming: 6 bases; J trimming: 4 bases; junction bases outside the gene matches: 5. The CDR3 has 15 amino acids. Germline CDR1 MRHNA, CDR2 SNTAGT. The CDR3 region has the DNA TGTGCCAGCAGCGATAGGACTAGCGGGTACAATGAGCAGTTCTTC. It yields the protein CASSDRTSGYNEQFF.

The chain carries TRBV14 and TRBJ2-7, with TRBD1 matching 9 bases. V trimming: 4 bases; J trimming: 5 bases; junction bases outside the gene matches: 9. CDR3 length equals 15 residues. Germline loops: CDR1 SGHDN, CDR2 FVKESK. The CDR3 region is CASSPPRTGVDEQYF. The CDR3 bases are TGTGCCAGCAGCCCCCCCCGGACAGGGGTGGACGAGCAGTACTTC.

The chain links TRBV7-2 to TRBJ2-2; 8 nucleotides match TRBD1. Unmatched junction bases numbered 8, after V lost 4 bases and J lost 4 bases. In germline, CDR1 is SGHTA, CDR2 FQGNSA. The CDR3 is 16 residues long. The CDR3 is CASSYGQGAGTGELFF. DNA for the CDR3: TGTGCCAGCAGCTATGGACAGGGAGCAGGCACCGGGGAGCTGTTTTTT.

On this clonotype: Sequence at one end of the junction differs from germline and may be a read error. The CDR3 nucleotides are TGCGCCAGCAGCCGGACAGGGCGTCATGAAAACACTCAGTACTTC. Amino acid sequence: CASSRTGRHENTQYF. The rearrangement links TRBV5-1 to TRBJ2-4; 8 positions agree with TRBD1. CDR3 length: 15 amino acids. Germline V gives CDR1 SGHRS, CDR2 YFSETQ.

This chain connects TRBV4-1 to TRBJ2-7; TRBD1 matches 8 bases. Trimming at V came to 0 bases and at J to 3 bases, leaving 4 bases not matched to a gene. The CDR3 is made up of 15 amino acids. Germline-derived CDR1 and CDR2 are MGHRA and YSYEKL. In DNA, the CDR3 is TGCGCCAGCAGCCAAGATCCCACAGGGGGCTACGAGCAGTACTTC. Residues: CASSQDPTGGYEQYF.

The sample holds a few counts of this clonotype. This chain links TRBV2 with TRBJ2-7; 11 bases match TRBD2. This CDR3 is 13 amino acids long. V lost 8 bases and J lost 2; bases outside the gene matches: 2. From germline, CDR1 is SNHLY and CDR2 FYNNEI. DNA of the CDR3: TGTGCCAGCGGGACTAGCGGAGCCTACGAGCAGTACTTC. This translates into CASGTSGAYEQYF. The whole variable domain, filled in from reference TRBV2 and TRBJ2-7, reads EPEVTQTPSHQVTQMGQEVILRCVPISNHLYFYWYRQILGQKVEFLVSFYNNEISEKSEIFDDQFSVERPDGSNFTLKIRSTKLEDSAMYFCASGTSGAYEQYFGPGTRLTVT.

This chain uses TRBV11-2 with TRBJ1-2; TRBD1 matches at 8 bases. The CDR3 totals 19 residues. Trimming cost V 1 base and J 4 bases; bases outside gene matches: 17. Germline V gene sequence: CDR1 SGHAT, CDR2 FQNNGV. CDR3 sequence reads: CASSLVGGAGGGSGYGYTF. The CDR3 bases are TGTGCCAGCAGCTTAGTCGGGGGGGCAGGGGGCGGTTCGGGCTATGGCTACACCTTC.